Shown below are 14 T cell receptor beta chains from a single sample sequenced in a study of blood T cell repertoires in COVID-19 (dated by TCRdb to 2018 to 2020). The library came from the immunoSEQ multiplex PCR assay. TCRdb's version of the immuneACCESS table is confined to in-frame rearrangements and falls short of the full clone set. An unresolved V gene accounts for under half of the shortfall where checked; the remainder is of unknown origin. The table for this sample lists approximately 450,000 clones; 85% to 90% of them were counted only once. Around 1.1% of the sample comes from the top ten. Sequencing input: PBMCs or T cells enriched from blood (not recorded which). These receptors all stem from a man aged 25-45 years who had recovered from COVID-19.

The chain carries TRBV4-1 and TRBJ2-1; 9 bases map to TRBD2. CDR1 is MGHRA, CDR2 YSYEKL, per germline. The CDR3 covers 13 residues. Trimming at V came to 0 bases and at J to 9 bases, leaving 0 bases not matched to a gene. CDR3 coding DNA: TGCGCCAGCAGCCAAGATAGCGGGAGTGAGCAGTTCTTC. Protein: CASSQDSGSEQFF.

This clone has just one count. Written as DNA, the CDR3 is TGTGCCAGCAGCCAACGGGAGAATGAGCAGTTCTTC. Translating it yields CASSQRENEQFF. The chain recombines TRBV4-2 with TRBJ2-1; D is possibly TRBD2 (6 bases). This CDR3 has 12 amino acids. The ends were cut back, 2 bases at V and 7 bases at J, with 6 bases in the middle. Germline CDR1 and CDR2: LGHNA and YNFKEQ.

V and J are TRBV30 and TRBJ1-1; TRBD1 is a possible D gene (6 bases). This CDR3 contains 13 residues. Trimming left V 3 bases short and J 4 bases short, with 12 bases between. Germline lookup yields CDR1 GTSNPN and CDR2 SVGIG (reference sequence). Here the CDR3 reads CAWSLTGRTEAFF. The CDR3 DNA sequence: TGTGCCTGGAGCCTAACAGGGCGCACTGAAGCTTTCTTT.

CDR3 in amino acids: CAWSVLVGGRSAGELFF. In DNA, the CDR3 is TGTGCCTGGAGTGTACTAGTAGGCGGGAGAAGCGCCGGGGAGCTGTTTTTT. The genes are TRBV30 and TRBJ2-2; 7 nucleotides agree with TRBD2. The CDR3 length is 17 residues. With V trimmed by 0 bases and J by 6 bases, 13 bases remained unmatched. Looked up from germline, CDR1 is GTSNPN and CDR2 is SVGIG (reference sequence).

This sequence joins TRBV27 and TRBJ2-7; TRBD2 matches 8 bases. The CDR3 length is 18 residues. Germline assignment: CDR1 MNHEY and CDR2 SMNVEV (reference sequence). The V and J ends lost 1 base and 7 bases, in that order; junction bases with no gene match: 18. The CDR3 DNA follows: TGTGCCAGCAGTTTATTCGGTGCGAGCGGGAGCTTCGGGAGGGAGCAGTACTTC. Translation: CASSLFGASGSFGREQYF.

This chain links TRBV29-1 with TRBJ2-7; 11 bases match TRBD2. This CDR3 spans 20 amino acids. Germline loops: CDR1 SQVTM, CDR2 ANQGSEA. V lost 6 bases, J lost 2 bases, and 24 bases stayed unmatched. The CDR3 loop is CSVTQPGLRDLAGGPYEQYF. The CDR3 DNA follows: TGCAGCGTCACCCAACCGGGACTGAGGGACTTAGCGGGAGGGCCCTACGAGCAGTACTTC.

This sequence joins TRBV10-3 and TRBJ2-3; 12 nucleotides match TRBD2. Germline V lookup: CDR1 ENHRY, CDR2 SYGVKD. The CDR3 is made up of 15 amino acids. J lost 5 bases, V lost 6 bases, and 6 bases had no gene match. DNA of the CDR3: TGTGCCATCAGCCTGACTAGCGGGAGAGTAGATACGCAGTATTTT. This sequence encodes CAISLTSGRVDTQYF.

This chain uses TRBV9 with TRBJ1-3; TRBD1 is a possible D gene (5 bases). Per the germline V gene, CDR1 is SGDLS and CDR2 is YYNGEE. The CDR3 length is 15 residues. The ends were cut back, 4 bases at V and 0 bases at J, with 11 bases in the middle. For the CDR3, the DNA is TGTGCCAGCAGCCCAGGGCCCCCCTCTGGAAACACCATATATTTT. Residues: CASSPGPPSGNTIYF.

As DNA, the CDR3 is TGTGCCAGCGGCGTAGCGGGAACAGATACGCAGTATTTT. This encodes CASGVAGTDTQYF. This chain connects TRBV12-3 or TRBV12-4 to TRBJ2-3, with 8 nucleotides matching TRBD2. The V and J ends lost 8 bases and 3 bases, in that order; junction bases with no gene match: 4. This CDR3 is built from 13 residues.

This chain connects TRBV4-1 to TRBJ1-2, with D unclear. This CDR3 contains 14 residues. With 6 bases removed from V and 3 bases from J, the gap between germline ends came to 14 bases. CDR1 and CDR2 from the germline V gene are MGHRA and YSYEKL. The CDR3 loop reads CASSLDWEDYGYTF. The CDR3 DNA reads as TGCGCCAGCAGTCTCGACTGGGAGGACTATGGCTACACCTTC.

The V call is TRBV6-5, the J call TRBJ1-4; 9 bases line up with TRBD1. This CDR3 contains 13 residues. CDR1 and CDR2 (germline): MNHEY, SVGAGI. J was trimmed by 13 bases and V by 6 bases; bases with no gene match: 9. The CDR3, as DNA: TGTGCCAGCAGACTCGGGACAGGGAATCCACTGTTTTTT. Translating it yields CASRLGTGNPLFF.

The chain uses TRBV5-8 and TRBJ2-5; 7 bases match TRBD2. The CDR3 is 15 amino acids. In germline, CDR1 is SGHTS, CDR2 YDEGEE. J was trimmed by 5 bases and V by 1 base; bases with no gene match: 8. For the CDR3, the DNA is TGTGCCAGCAGCTTGCTGGGAGGGTTGGGTGAGACCCAGTACTTC. This translates into CASSLLGGLGETQYF.

The chain combines TRBV10-3 with TRBJ2-2, with 10 nucleotides matching TRBD2. The CDR3 runs to 16 residues. Germline loops: CDR1 ENHRY, CDR2 SYGVKD. J lost 6 bases, V lost 7 bases, and 11 bases had no gene match. The CDR3 nucleotides read TGTGCCATCAAAGGACTAGCGGACGGTTTGTCCGGGGAGCTGTTTTTT. Its protein product is CAIKGLADGLSGELFF.

This clone turned up a few times. The V call is TRBV4-1, the J call TRBJ1-5; D is perhaps TRBD1 (5 bases). The CDR3 is 18 amino acids. Germline V gene data show CDR1 as MGHRA and CDR2 as YSYEKL. Trimming removed 0 bases from V and 5 bases from J, with 20 bases in between. Here the CDR3 DNA reads TGCGCCAGCAGCCAAGATTCGGTCGGAGGGGCTGGGGATCAGCCCCAGCATTTT. Protein: CASSQDSVGGAGDQPQHF.